The source of this TCR beta chain is a study of blood T cell repertoires in COVID-19. Study-level background: Samples taken during acute and convalescent COVID-19 were collected in the United States, Italy and Spain.

The table came from immunoSEQ multiplex PCR; TCRdb's copy has only in-frame clones and leaves some out. This sample yields about 220,000 clones, of which almost 90% are seen a single time; about 14% belongs to the top ten. The CDR3 is 17 residues long. Germline V gene data show CDR1 as PRHDT and CDR2 as FYEKMQ (reference sequence). The ends lost 4 bases at V and 7 bases at J; junction bases unmatched: 6. Cohorts were determined from participant-reported clinical history. This sequence was found in a man younger than 45 who had been exposed to COVID-19. The chain uses TRBV13 and TRBJ2-2, with 16 bases that match TRBD2. The material sequenced was PBMCs or T cells enriched from blood (not recorded which). CDR3 nucleotides: TGTGCCAGCAGCTGCCCGGGACTAGCGGGGGGGATCGGGGAGCTGTTTTTT. Protein product: CASSCPGLAGGIGELFF.